The 5 T cell receptor beta chains below come from one sample, sequenced in a study of T cell repertoires in cytomegalovirus infection. Their cognate antigens are unknown. TCRdb analysed the reads with MiXCR anew, one entry per CDR3 protein. This sample has more than 300,000 distinct CDR3 sequences, with roughly 34% found just once. The input for sequencing was cultured PBMCs, taken from culture after CMV antigen stimulation. The receptor set was obtained from a human donor in good health (CMV status not recorded). Some clones in this sample may be carry-over from other donors' samples.

This clonotype was seen a handful of times. The chain has TRBV7-9 and TRBJ1-3; a weak D match, TRBD1 (5 bases). The CDR3 is 13 residues long. V lost 10 bases, J lost 0 bases, and 10 bases lay in between. Germline V gene data show CDR1 as SEHNR and CDR2 as FQNEAQ (reference sequence). Here the CDR3 DNA reads TGTGCCACCGGGACCAGCTCTGGAAACACCATATATTTT. Protein: CATGTSSGNTIYF.

This clonotype occurred a few times. The J gene is TRBJ1-1, the V gene TRBV19, with TRBD1 matching over 7 bases. This CDR3 comprises 15 residues. Germline V CDR1 and CDR2: LNHDA, SQIVND (reference sequence). The trim removed 4 bases at V and 5 bases at J, leaving 10 bases unmatched. The CDR3 DNA sequence: TGTGCCAGTAGTACCGACAGGGTGGGAGATACTGAAGCTTTCTTT. It is translated as CASSTDRVGDTEAFF.

The chain combines TRBV4-1 with TRBJ2-3, with D hard to call. Per the germline V gene, CDR1 is MGHRA and CDR2 is YSYEKL. Trimming cost V 0 bases and J 5 bases, with 15 bases left between them. The CDR3 totals 16 residues. The CDR3 nucleotides are TGCGCCAGCAGCCAAGATAACGACCTTCCCGTAGATACGCAGTATTTT. Amino acid sequence: CASSQDNDLPVDTQYF.

V usage is TRBV11-2 and J usage is TRBJ2-5, with 7 bases that match TRBD1. Germline V gene lookup returns CDR1 SGHAT and CDR2 FQNNGV. The CDR3 length is 18 residues. The V gene end was trimmed by 5 bases and the J gene end by 3 bases; junction bases not matched to a gene: 18. The CDR3 region has the DNA TGTGCCAGCAGCAGAGCGCAATTGACGACAGGGATAGAAGAGACCCAGTACTTC. Its protein product is CASSRAQLTTGIEETQYF.

There are a few counts of this clonotype. V is TRBV27 and J is TRBJ1-2; TRBD1 is a possible D gene (6 bases). The ends were cut back, 2 bases at V and 8 bases at J, with 9 bases in the middle. The length of the CDR3 is 12 residues. Germline lookup yields CDR1 MNHEY and CDR2 SMNVEV (reference sequence). CDR3 DNA sequence: TGTGCCAGCAGTTTAACAGGGAGGGGCTACACCTTC. It encodes CASSLTGRGYTF.